The 11 T cell receptor beta chains listed next were all sequenced from one sample in a study of CD8 T cells in Susac syndrome. After extraction with the RNeasy kit, roughly 0.5 to 1 ug of the RNA was reverse transcribed using random hexamers. Each CDR3 protein gets one entry after TCRdb re-called the immunoSEQ multiplex PCR reads with MiXCR. The sample holds about 210,000 distinct CDR3 sequences, 95% seen once. Sequencing was done on a sample of CD4+ T cells from PBMCs. Every receptor here comes from a human donor in good health.

This sequence joins TRBV3-1 and TRBJ2-3, with a possible D match to TRBD2 (5 bases). Germline CDR1 is LGHDT and CDR2 is YNNKEL (reference sequence). This CDR3 is 15 amino acids long. The V end lost 0 bases, the J end lost 5 bases, and 12 bases lay between the germline ends. Written as DNA, the CDR3 is TGTGCCAGCAGCCAAGAAGAATGGGCGGGAGATACGCAGTATTTT. It codes for CASSQEEWAGDTQYF.

The chain links TRBV20-1 to TRBJ1-1; tentatively, D is TRBD1 (5 bases). The CDR3 spans 14 residues. Trimming took 6 bases from V and 3 from J, leaving 17 bases between them. CDR1 and CDR2 from the germline V gene are DFQATT and SNEGSKA (reference sequence). CDR3 loop: CSANPGLRDTEAFF. Here the CDR3 DNA reads TGCAGTGCAAACCCGGGACTTAGGGACACTGAAGCTTTCTTT.

This chain uses TRBV3-1 with TRBJ2-1; D unclear. The CDR3 is 11 amino acids. Germline CDR1 is LGHDT and CDR2 is YNNKEL (reference sequence). With 2 bases removed from V and 8 bases from J, the gap between germline ends came to 4 bases. CDR3: CASSQIDEQFF. For the CDR3, the DNA is TGTGCCAGCAGCCAAATCGATGAGCAGTTCTTC.

CDR3 region: CSARDGRGGSLILGYNEQFF. The CDR3 nucleotides read TGCAGTGCTAGAGATGGTAGGGGAGGATCCCTCATCCTGGGATACAATGAGCAGTTCTTC. The chain couples TRBV20-1 to TRBJ2-1; D is possibly TRBD2 (6 bases). The V gene lost 0 bases and the J gene lost 4 bases, with 28 bases spanning the gap. CDR3 size: 20 residues. Germline CDR1 and CDR2: DFQATT and SNEGSKA (reference sequence).

The V and J genes are TRBV11-2 and TRBJ2-5; 7 nucleotides line up with TRBD1. The germline V gene has CDR1 SGHAT and CDR2 FQNNGV. V was clipped by 4 bases and J by 5 bases; unmatched bases: 4. This CDR3 has 13 amino acids. This CDR3 reads CASSSTQGETQYF. CDR3 sequence (DNA): TGTGCCAGCAGCTCCACACAGGGGGAGACCCAGTACTTC. The full variable domain, with the rest looked up from reference TRBV11-2 and TRBJ2-5, is EAGVAQSPRYKIIEKRQSVAFWCNPISGHATLYWYQQILGQGPKLLIQFQNNGVVDDSQLPKDRFSAERLKGVDSTLKIQPAKLEDSAVYLCASSSTQGETQYFGPGTRLLVL.

The chain recombines TRBV30 with TRBJ1-1, with TRBD1 identical over 8 bases. The V gene's germline CDR1 is GTSNPN and CDR2 SVGIG (reference sequence). The CDR3 extends over 12 amino acids. The V gene end was trimmed by 3 bases and the J gene end by 10 bases; junction bases not matched to a gene: 7. The DNA of the CDR3 is TGTGCCTGGAGGGGAGGACAGGGACTAGCTTTCTTT. Translating it yields CAWRGGQGLAFF.

V and J are TRBV7-9 and TRBJ1-1; the D gene is possibly TRBD1 (5 bases). Germline V CDR1 and CDR2: SEHNR, FQNEAQ (reference sequence). This CDR3 has 12 residues. Trimming pared 5 bases from V and 7 bases from J, leaving 11 bases between. The CDR3 loop is CASSPIQGEAFF. The CDR3 DNA follows: TGTGCCAGCAGCCCCATCCAGGGTGAAGCTTTCTTT.

V is TRBV12-3 or TRBV12-4 and J is TRBJ2-5; D remains ambiguous. Between the trimmed V and J ends, which lost 6 bases and 4 bases, there was a span of 9 bases. The CDR3 contains 12 residues. CDR3 residues: CASRRVTETQYF. Here the CDR3 DNA reads TGTGCCAGCAGACGAGTAACAGAGACCCAGTACTTC.

CDR3 DNA sequence: TGTGCCAGCAGGGGGACTAGCGGGTTATACAATGAGCAGTTCTTC. Translating gives CASRGTSGLYNEQFF. The chain uses TRBV2 and TRBJ2-1; 12 bases map to TRBD2. CDR3 length equals 15 residues. Germline trimming cut 6 bases from V and 4 bases from J; bases unmatched to any gene: 4. The germline V gene has CDR1 SNHLY and CDR2 FYNNEI. The variable domain in full, with the rest retrieved from reference TRBV2 and TRBJ2-1, is EPEVTQTPSHQVTQMGQEVILRCVPISNHLYFYWYRQILGQKVEFLVSFYNNEISEKSEIFDDQFSVERPDGSNFTLKIRSTKLEDSAMYFCASRGTSGLYNEQFFGPGTRLTVL.

J is TRBJ1-1 and V is TRBV2; TRBD1 is a possible D gene (6 bases). The V end was cut by 6 bases, the J end by 5 bases, with 10 bases between. From germline, CDR1 is SNHLY and CDR2 FYNNEI. The CDR3 runs 12 residues. The CDR3 bases are TGTGCCAGCAGACAGGGTCGGACTGAAGCTTTCTTT. Protein: CASRQGRTEAFF.

This rearrangement joins TRBV29-1 to TRBJ2-7; TRBD1 agrees at 12 bases. The trim removed 6 bases at V and 7 bases at J, leaving 7 bases unmatched. The CDR3 consists of 13 residues. Looked up from germline, CDR1 is SQVTM and CDR2 is ANQGSEA. The CDR3 spells CSVQGQGAGEQYF. In DNA form, the CDR3 reads TGCAGCGTCCAGGGACAGGGGGCGGGGGAGCAGTACTTC.